Listed here are 15 T cell receptor beta chains from one sample, sequenced in a study of CD8+ T cells in alopecia areata. This sample's treatment: oral pan-JAK inhibitor, 5-10 mg twice daily. Reverse transcribed after extraction, RNA yielded cDNA as the sequencing template. TCRdb's copy holds only in-frame clones and misses some; the assay was immunoSEQ multiplex PCR. The sample contains 180,000 or so clones, 58% of which appear only once. The sequenced sample was CD4+ T cells sorted from blood, obtained at week 24, from a patient treated with tofacitinib. These receptors were collected from a human donor with alopecia areata.

The V gene is TRBV7-9, the J gene TRBJ1-2; D is uncertain. V was trimmed by 6 bases and J by 2 bases, leaving 10 bases between them. This CDR3 has 13 amino acids. CDR1 SEHNR and CDR2 FQNEAQ come from the germline V gene (reference sequence). CDR3 DNA sequence: TGTGCCAGCAGACAGAACCTGAACTATGGCTACACCTTC. Its translation: CASRQNLNYGYTF.

J is TRBJ2-5 and V is TRBV29-1, with D hard to call. From germline, CDR1 is SQVTM and CDR2 ANQGSEA. The CDR3 covers 13 residues. V gave up 6 bases and J gave up 5 bases, with 16 bases separating them. This CDR3 reads CSVRNALGETQYF. In nucleotides, the CDR3 is TGCAGCGTCCGCAACGCTCTGGGGGAGACCCAGTACTTC.

The rearrangement uses TRBV9 and TRBJ2-1; the match to TRBD2 covers 12 bases. Per the germline V gene, CDR1 is SGDLS and CDR2 is YYNGEE. CDR3 length equals 15 residues. J was trimmed by 6 bases and V by 2 bases; bases with no gene match: 3. The CDR3 DNA follows: TGTGCCAGCAGCGTTAGGACTAGCGGGGCCAATGAGCAGTTCTTC. This encodes CASSVRTSGANEQFF.

Only one count was recorded for this clone. V usage is TRBV29-1 and J usage is TRBJ2-3, with TRBD2 identical over 7 bases. This CDR3 has 14 residues. The junction had 4 bases not matched to a gene; V was cut back by 3 bases and J by 1 base. In germline, CDR1 is SQVTM, CDR2 ANQGSEA. The CDR3 nucleotides read TGCAGCGTTGAGCGGGGGAGAGGCACAGATACGCAGTATTTT. Its protein product is CSVERGRGTDTQYF.

The chain uses TRBV4-3 and TRBJ2-7, with D perhaps assigned TRBD1 or TRBD2 (5 bases each). Trimming removed 0 bases from V and 6 bases from J, with 12 bases in between. The CDR3 contains 14 residues. Germline CDR1 is LGHNA and CDR2 is YSLEER. The CDR3 sequence is CASSQEGGGGEQYF. In nucleotides, the CDR3 is TGCGCCAGCAGCCAAGAAGGTGGTGGGGGCGAGCAGTACTTC.

The chain combines TRBV30 with TRBJ2-7; D is ambiguous. The CDR3 loop spans 16 amino acids. Germline V lookup: CDR1 GTSNPN, CDR2 SVGIG (reference sequence). Trimming took 2 bases from V and 0 from J, leaving 17 bases between them. The CDR3 spells CAWSSSQAFSSYEQYF. The CDR3 coding sequence is TGTGCCTGGAGTTCGTCTCAGGCTTTTAGCTCCTACGAGCAGTACTTC.

This CDR3 is CASSESTGMGTGELFF. In nucleotides, the CDR3 is TGCGCCAGCAGCGAATCGACAGGGATGGGCACCGGGGAGCTGTTTTTT. V is TRBV5-1 and J is TRBJ2-2; 7 bases fit TRBD1. Trimming took 4 bases from V and 4 from J; bases not matched to a gene: 10. CDR1 is SGHRS, CDR2 YFSETQ, per germline. This CDR3 has 16 amino acids.

In this sample, this clone turned up a few times. The V gene is TRBV7-2, the J gene TRBJ1-1; D is unresolved. The CDR3 has 14 amino acids. The V end lost 1 base, the J end lost 6 bases, and 12 bases lay between the germline ends. Looked up from germline, CDR1 is SGHTA and CDR2 is FQGNSA. CDR3 nucleotide sequence: TGTGCCAGCAGCTTAGGCACCGAGCACGCTGAAGCTTTCTTT. Translation gives CASSLGTEHAEAFF.

The genes are TRBV10-3 and TRBJ1-2; TRBD1 is a possible D gene (6 bases). Germline CDR1 and CDR2: ENHRY and SYGVKD. Trimming pared 6 bases from V and 8 bases from J, leaving 19 bases between. The CDR3 has 14 residues. The chain's CDR3 is CAISGLGATGGYTF. CDR3 bases: TGTGCCATCAGCGGATTGGGGGCTACCGGGGGCTACACCTTC.

V gene TRBV4-3 combines with J gene TRBJ2-3; D unresolved. The CDR3 contains 15 residues. The V and J ends lost 0 bases and 2 bases respectively, with 9 bases between them. The V gene's germline CDR1 is LGHNA and CDR2 YSLEER. CDR3 region: CASSQDRLNTDTQYF. CDR3 bases: TGCGCCAGCAGCCAAGATAGACTTAACACAGATACGCAGTATTTT.

The rearrangement joins TRBV11-2 to TRBJ2-1; no clear D. The germline V gene encodes CDR1 SGHAT and CDR2 FQNNGV. The CDR3 totals 15 residues. The V end was cut by 5 bases, the J end by 4 bases, with 15 bases between. The CDR3 region has the DNA TGTGCCAGCAGCGTTTCGGCGAACCGTTACAATGAGCAGTTCTTC. Protein: CASSVSANRYNEQFF.

This clone was found a few times. The chain employs TRBV2 and TRBJ2-5; D is uncertain. Trimming stripped 0 bases from V and 5 bases from J, with 4 bases between. This CDR3 is 12 amino acids long. The germline V gene has CDR1 SNHLY and CDR2 FYNNEI. CDR3 sequence (DNA): TGTGCCAGCAGTGAAGCAGGCGAGACCCAGTACTTC. It encodes CASSEAGETQYF.

The J gene is TRBJ2-7, the V gene TRBV7-2, with a weak D call TRBD1 (6 bases). Germline V gene data show CDR1 as SGHTA and CDR2 as FQGNSA. V lost 3 bases and J lost 10, with 16 bases in between. This CDR3 contains 13 residues. The CDR3 DNA follows: TGTGCCAGCAGCTTTCGGACAGCCAGGGCACAGTACTTC. Its protein is CASSFRTARAQYF. The whole variable domain, remainder taken from reference TRBV7-2 and TRBJ2-7, is GAGVSQSPSNKVTEKGKDVELRCDPISGHTALYWYRQSLGQGLEFLIYFQGNSAPDKSGLPSDRFSAERTGGSVSTLTIQRTQQEDSAVYLCASSFRTARAQYFGPGTRLTVT.

The CDR3 protein is CAISQGASDEQYF. The CDR3 DNA reads TGTGCCATCAGTCAGGGGGCGAGCGACGAGCAGTACTTC. V usage is TRBV10-3 and J usage is TRBJ2-7, with 8 bases matching TRBD1. CDR1 and CDR2 (germline): ENHRY, SYGVKD. This CDR3 is 13 amino acids long. Germline trimming cut 5 bases from V and 5 bases from J; bases unmatched to any gene: 5.

The chain joins TRBV2 to TRBJ2-5, with a tentative D call TRBD2 (6 bases). Germline assignment: CDR1 SNHLY and CDR2 FYNNEI. V was shortened by 8 bases and J by 5 bases, with 9 bases between the two germline ends. The CDR3 extends over 11 amino acids. The CDR3 bases are TGTGCCAGCGGGGGGACGGAGACCCAGTACTTC. Its protein is CASGGTETQYF. The whole variable domain, filled in from reference TRBV2 and TRBJ2-5, reads EPEVTQTPSHQVTQMGQEVILRCVPISNHLYFYWYRQILGQKVEFLVSFYNNEISEKSEIFDDQFSVERPDGSNFTLKIRSTKLEDSAMYFCASGGTETQYFGPGTRLLVL.